The entry below gives a single T cell receptor (beta chain) sequence along with its context. This record comes from a study of blood T cell repertoires in COVID-19. Study context: T cells, B-cell-depleted T cells, or PBMCs provided the cDNA or gDNA that served as material.

It was during active infection that Seattle patients were enrolled and then longitudinally followed. Germline values: CDR1 MDHEN, CDR2 SYDVKM. Between the trimmed V and J ends, which lost 8 bases and 1 base, there was a span of 8 bases. The CDR3 spans 12 residues. Libraries were prepared by immunoSEQ multiplex PCR; TCRdb keeps only in-frame clonotypes and omits some of them. The sample lists about 130,000 clones, about 85% occurring once. This chain connects TRBV28 to TRBJ1-1; a weak D match, TRBD1 (6 bases). This TCR came from a woman older than 75 with COVID-19, enrolled during active disease. Material for sequencing was peripheral blood. DNA for the CDR3: TGTGCCAGCGAGACAGGGAACACTGAAGCTTTCTTT. The encoded protein is CASETGNTEAFF. Combining the CDR3 with reference TRBV28 and TRBJ1-1 gives the whole variable domain DVKVTQSSRYLVKRTGEKVFLECVQDMDHENMFWYRQDPGLGLRLIYFSYDVKMKEKGDIPEGYSVSREKKERFSLILESASTNQTSMYLCASETGNTEAFFGQGTRLTVV.